This T cell receptor beta chain was found in a study of T cells in tuberculosis. Background on the study: This South African cohort compared adolescents with or without latent tuberculosis against adults with active tuberculosis.

Documented time point: new active TB diagnosis, blood taken before or within 7 days of starting treatment. Only in-frame clones appear in the TCRdb table, and some are missing; sequencing was by immunoSEQ multiplex PCR. The data show approximately 49,000 clones, with nearly 95% seen just once and approximately 1.5% held by the top ten. Overall study findings and caveats: Cases with active tuberculosis were adults, while controls were adolescents. Active tuberculosis TCR-alpha repertoires lay closer to GMM-specific TCRs than IGRA-negative controls, suggesting clonal expansion.

This clone was counted a single time. The antigen is undetermined. Between the trimmed V and J ends, which lost 2 bases and 8 bases, there was a span of 13 bases. The length of the CDR3 is 14 residues. Germline lookup yields CDR1 LNHDA and CDR2 SQIVND (reference sequence). This specimen was PBMCs, taken at tuberculosis diagnosis. The chain couples TRBV19 to TRBJ1-5; D possibly corresponds to TRBD1 (5 bases). This receptor was obtained from an adult with tuberculosis. The CDR3 region is CASSINQGSEPQHF. The DNA for the CDR3 is TGTGCCAGTAGTATAAATCAGGGTTCGGAGCCCCAGCATTTT.